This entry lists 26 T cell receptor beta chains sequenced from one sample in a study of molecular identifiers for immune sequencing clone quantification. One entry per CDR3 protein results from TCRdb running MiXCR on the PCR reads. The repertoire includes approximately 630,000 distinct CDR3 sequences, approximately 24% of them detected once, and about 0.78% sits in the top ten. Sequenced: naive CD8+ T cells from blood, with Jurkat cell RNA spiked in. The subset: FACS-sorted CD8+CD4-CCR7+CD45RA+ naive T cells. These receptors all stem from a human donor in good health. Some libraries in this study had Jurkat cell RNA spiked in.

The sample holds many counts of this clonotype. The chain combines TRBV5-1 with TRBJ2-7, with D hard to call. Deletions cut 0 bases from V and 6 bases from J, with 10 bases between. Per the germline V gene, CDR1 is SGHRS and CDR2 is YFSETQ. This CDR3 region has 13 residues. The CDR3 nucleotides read TGCGCCAGCAGCTTGGTTTCTCCGGGCGAGCAGTACTTC. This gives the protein CASSLVSPGEQYF.

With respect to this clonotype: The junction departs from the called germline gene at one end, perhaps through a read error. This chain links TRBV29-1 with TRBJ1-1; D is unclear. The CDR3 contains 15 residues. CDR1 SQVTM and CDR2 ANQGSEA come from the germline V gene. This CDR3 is CSVRGSPRGSTEAIF. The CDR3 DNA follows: TGCAGCGTTCGAGGGTCGCCAAGAGGGAGCACTGAAGCTATCTTT. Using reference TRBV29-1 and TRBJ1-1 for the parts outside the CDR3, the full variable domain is SAVISQKPSRDICQRGTSLTIQCQVDSQVTMMFWYRQQPGQSLTLIATANQGSEATYESGFVIDKFPISRPNLTFSTLTVSNMSPEDSSIYLCSVRGSPRGSTEAIFGQGTRLTVV.

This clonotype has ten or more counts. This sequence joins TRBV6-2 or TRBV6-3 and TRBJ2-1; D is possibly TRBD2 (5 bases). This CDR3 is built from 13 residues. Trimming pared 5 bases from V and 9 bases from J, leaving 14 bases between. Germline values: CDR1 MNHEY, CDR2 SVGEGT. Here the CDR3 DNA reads TGTGCCAGCAGTCTCTCCGGGATCGGTGAGCAGTTCTTC. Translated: CASSLSGIGEQFF.

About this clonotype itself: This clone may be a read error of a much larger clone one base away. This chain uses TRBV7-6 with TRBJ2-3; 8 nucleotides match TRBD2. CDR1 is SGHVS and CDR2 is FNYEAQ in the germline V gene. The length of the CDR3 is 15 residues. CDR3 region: CASSFSGVNTDAQYF. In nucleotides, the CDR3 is TGTGCCAGCAGCTTTAGCGGGGTGAACACAGATGCGCAGTATTTT.

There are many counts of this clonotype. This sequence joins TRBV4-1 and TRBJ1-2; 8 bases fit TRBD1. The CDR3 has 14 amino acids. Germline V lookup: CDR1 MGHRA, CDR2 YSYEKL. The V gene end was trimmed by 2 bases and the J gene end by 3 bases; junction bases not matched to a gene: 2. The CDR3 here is CASSQLQGDYGYTF. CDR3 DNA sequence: TGCGCCAGCAGCCAACTACAGGGGGACTATGGCTACACCTTC.

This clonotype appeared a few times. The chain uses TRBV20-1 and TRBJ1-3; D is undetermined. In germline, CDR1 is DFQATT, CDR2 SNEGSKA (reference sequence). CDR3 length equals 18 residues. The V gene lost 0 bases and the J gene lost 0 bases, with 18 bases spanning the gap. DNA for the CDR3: TGCAGTGCTAGAGATTCGGAGATAACGATAAGCTCTGGAAACACCATATATTTT. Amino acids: CSARDSEITISSGNTIYF.

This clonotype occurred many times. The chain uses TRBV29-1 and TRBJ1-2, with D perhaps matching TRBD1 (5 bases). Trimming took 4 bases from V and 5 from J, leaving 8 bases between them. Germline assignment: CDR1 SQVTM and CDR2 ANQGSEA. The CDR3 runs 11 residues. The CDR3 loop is CSVVTAYGYTF. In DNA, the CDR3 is TGCAGCGTTGTGACAGCTTATGGCTACACCTTC.

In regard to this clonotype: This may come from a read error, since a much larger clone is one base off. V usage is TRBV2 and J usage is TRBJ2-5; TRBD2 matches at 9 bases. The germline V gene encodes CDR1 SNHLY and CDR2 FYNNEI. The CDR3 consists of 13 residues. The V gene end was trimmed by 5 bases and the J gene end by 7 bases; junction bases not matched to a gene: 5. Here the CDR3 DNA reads TGTGCCAGCAGTACTAGCGGGCTAGGGACCCAGTACTTC. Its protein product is CASSTSGLGTQYF. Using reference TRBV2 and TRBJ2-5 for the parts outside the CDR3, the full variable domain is EPEVTQTPSHQVTQMGQEVILRCVPISNHLYFYWYRQILGQKVEFLVSFYNNEISEKSEIFDDQFSVERPDGSNFTLKIRSTKLEDSAMYFCASSTSGLGTQYFGPGTRLLVL.

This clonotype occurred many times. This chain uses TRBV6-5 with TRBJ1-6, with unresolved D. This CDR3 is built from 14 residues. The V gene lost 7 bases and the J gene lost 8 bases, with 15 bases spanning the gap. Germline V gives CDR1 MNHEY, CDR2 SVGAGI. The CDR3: CASTMKPADSPLHF. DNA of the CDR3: TGTGCCAGCACTATGAAGCCTGCGGATTCACCCCTCCACTTT.

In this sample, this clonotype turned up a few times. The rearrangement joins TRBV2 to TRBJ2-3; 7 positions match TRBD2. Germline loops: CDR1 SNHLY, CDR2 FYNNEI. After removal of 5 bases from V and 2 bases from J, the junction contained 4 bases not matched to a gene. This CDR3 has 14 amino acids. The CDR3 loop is CASSWLADTDTQYF. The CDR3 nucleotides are TGTGCCAGCAGTTGGCTAGCGGACACAGATACGCAGTATTTT.

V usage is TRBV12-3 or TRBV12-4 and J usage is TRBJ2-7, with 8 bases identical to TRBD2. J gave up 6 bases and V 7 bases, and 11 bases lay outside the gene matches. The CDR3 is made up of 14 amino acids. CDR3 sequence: CASNEPGLVGEQYF. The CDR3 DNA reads TGTGCCAGCAACGAACCGGGACTAGTAGGCGAGCAGTACTTC.

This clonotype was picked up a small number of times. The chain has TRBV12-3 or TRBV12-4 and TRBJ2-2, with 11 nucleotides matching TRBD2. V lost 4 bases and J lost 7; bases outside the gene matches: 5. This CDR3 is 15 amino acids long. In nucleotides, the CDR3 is TGTGCCAGCAGTTACACTAGCGGGGGTAGCGGGGAGCTGTTTTTT. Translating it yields CASSYTSGGSGELFF.

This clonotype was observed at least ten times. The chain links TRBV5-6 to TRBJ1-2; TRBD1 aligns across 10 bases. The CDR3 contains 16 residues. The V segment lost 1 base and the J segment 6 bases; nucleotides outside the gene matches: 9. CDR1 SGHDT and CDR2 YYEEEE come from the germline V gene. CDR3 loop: CASSLWDRGPVDGYTF. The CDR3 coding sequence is TGTGCCAGCAGCTTGTGGGACAGGGGTCCAGTGGATGGCTACACCTTC.

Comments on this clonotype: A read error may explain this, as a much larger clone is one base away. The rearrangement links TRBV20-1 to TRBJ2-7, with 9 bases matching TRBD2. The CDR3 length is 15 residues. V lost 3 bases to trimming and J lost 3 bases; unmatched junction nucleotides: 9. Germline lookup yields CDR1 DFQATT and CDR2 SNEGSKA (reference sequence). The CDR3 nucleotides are TGCAGTGCTAGCCTTGTAGCGGGGGCGCACTACGAGCAGTACTTC. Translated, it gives CSASLVAGAHYEQYF.

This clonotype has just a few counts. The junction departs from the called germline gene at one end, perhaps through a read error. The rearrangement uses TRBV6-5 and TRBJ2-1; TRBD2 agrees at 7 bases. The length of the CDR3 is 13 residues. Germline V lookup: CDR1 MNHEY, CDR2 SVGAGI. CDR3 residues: CASSPTSYHEQFF. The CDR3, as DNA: TGTGCCAGCAGCCCGACTAGCTACCATGAGCAGTTCTTC.

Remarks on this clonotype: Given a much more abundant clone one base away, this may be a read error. As DNA, the CDR3 is TGTGCCAGCAGCTACTGGGATTCCATAGGAACTAATGAAAAACTGTTTTTT. This sequence encodes CASSYWDSIGTNEKLFF. The chain combines TRBV5-6 with TRBJ1-4; no clear D. Trimming shortened V by 3 bases and J by 1 base, and 16 bases separated the two germline ends. The CDR3 sequence is 17 residues long. Per the germline V gene, CDR1 is SGHDT and CDR2 is YYEEEE.

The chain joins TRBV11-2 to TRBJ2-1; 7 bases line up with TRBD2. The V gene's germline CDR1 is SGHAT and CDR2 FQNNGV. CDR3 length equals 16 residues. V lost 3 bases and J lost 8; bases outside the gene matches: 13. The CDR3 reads CASSFFLLAEGDEQFF. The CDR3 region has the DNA TGTGCCAGCAGCTTCTTCTTGCTAGCGGAGGGAGATGAGCAGTTCTTC.

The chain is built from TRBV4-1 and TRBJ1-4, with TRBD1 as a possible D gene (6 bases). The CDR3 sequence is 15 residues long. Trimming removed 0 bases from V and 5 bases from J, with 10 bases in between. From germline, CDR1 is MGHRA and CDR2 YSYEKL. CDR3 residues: CASSQDQTGNEKLFF. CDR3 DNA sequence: TGCGCCAGCAGCCAAGATCAAACAGGGAATGAAAAACTGTTTTTT.

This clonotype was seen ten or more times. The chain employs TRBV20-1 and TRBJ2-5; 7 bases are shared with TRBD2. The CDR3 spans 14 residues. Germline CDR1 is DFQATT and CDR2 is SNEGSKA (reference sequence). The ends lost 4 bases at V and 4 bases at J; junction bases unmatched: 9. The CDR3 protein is CSAKGLTRLETQYF. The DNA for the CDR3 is TGCAGTGCTAAGGGACTAACAAGACTAGAGACCCAGTACTTC.

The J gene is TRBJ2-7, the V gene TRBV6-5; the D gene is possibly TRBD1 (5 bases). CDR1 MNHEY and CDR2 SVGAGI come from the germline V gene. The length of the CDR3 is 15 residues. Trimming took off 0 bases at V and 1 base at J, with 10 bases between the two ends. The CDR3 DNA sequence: TGTGCCAGCAGTTACTCAGGACACCCATCCTACGAGCAGTACTTC. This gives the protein CASSYSGHPSYEQYF.

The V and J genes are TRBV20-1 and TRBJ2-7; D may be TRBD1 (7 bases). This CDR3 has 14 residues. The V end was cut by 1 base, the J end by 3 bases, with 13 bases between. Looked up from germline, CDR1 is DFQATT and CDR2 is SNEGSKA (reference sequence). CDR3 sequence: CSARGGDRIYEQYF. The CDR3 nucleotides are TGCAGTGCTAGAGGGGGGGACAGAATCTACGAGCAGTACTTC.

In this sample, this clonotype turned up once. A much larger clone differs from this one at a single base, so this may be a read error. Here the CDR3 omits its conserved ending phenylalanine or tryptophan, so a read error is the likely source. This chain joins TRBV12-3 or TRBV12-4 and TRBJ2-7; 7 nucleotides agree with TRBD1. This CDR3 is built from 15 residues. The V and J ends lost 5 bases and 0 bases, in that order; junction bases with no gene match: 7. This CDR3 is CASSPDRLSSYEQYI. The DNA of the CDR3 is TGTGCCAGCAGTCCGGACAGGTTGAGCTCCTACGAGCAGTACATC.

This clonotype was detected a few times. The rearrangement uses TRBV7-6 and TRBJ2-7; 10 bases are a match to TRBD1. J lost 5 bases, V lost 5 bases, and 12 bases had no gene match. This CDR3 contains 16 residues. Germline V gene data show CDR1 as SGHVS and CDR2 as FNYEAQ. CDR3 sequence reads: CASSLKPDRGYDEQYF. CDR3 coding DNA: TGTGCCAGCAGCCTCAAGCCGGACAGGGGGTATGACGAGCAGTACTTC. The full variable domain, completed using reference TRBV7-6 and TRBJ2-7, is GAGVSQSPRYKVTKRGQDVALRCDPISGHVSLYWYRQALGQGPEFLTYFNYEAQQDKSGLPNDRFSAERPEGSISTLTIQRTEQRDSAMYRCASSLKPDRGYDEQYFGPGTRLTVT.

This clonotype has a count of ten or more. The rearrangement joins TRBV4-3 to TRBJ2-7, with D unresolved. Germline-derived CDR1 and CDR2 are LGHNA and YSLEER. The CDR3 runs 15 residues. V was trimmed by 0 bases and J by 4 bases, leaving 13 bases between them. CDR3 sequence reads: CASSQDLGYPYEQYF. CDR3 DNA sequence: TGCGCCAGCAGCCAAGATTTAGGGTATCCGTACGAGCAGTACTTC.

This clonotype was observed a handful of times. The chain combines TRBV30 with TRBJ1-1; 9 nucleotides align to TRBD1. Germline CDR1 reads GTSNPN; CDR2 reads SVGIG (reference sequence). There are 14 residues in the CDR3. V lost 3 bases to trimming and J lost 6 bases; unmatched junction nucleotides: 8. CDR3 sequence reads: CAWRLQGAFSEAFF. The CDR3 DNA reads TGTGCCTGGAGATTACAGGGGGCTTTCTCTGAAGCTTTCTTT. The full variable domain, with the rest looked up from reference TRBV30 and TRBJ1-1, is SQTIHQWPATLVQPVGSPLSLECTVEGTSNPNLYWYRQAAGRGLQLLFYSVGIGQISSEVPQNLSASRPQDRQFILSSKKLLLSDSGFYLCAWRLQGAFSEAFFGQGTRLTVV.

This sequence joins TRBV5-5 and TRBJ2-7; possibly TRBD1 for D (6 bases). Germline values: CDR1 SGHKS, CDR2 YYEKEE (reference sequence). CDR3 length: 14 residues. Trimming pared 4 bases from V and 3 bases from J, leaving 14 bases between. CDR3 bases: TGTGCCAGCAGCCTGTACAAGGGGGTCTACGAGCAGTACTTC. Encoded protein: CASSLYKGVYEQYF.